This T cell receptor beta chain was observed in a study of cytomegalovirus exposure and HLA in healthy donors. Whole-study results and caveats: The authors later linked a missense DCLRE1C variant to TCR beta V- and J-gene trimming. In a later analysis, compared with equally common non-associated chains, HLA-associated beta chains were more expanded. Presence/absence analysis assumed near-uniform sequencing depth across donors.

V lost 9 bases to trimming and J lost 4 bases; unmatched junction nucleotides: 7. Germline loops: CDR1 SNHLY, CDR2 FYNNEI. This CDR3 comprises 14 residues. In the PCR, 60 Vbeta and 13 Jbeta primers were used. In the authors' methods: Counted up in a later analysis, unique TCR beta chains came to some 72 million, with around 10 million shared. Produced via immunoSEQ multiplex PCR; TCRdb's table is partial and in-frame only. The V and J calls and clone size are taken from that table; D and trimming were inferred from the DNA. The sample has 60,000 or so clones; the top ten hold approximately 2.1%. As regards this clone: Its antigen is still unknown.

This sequence joins TRBV2 and TRBJ2-5; 11 positions match TRBD2. The sequencing sample was made of PBMCs. This receptor was taken from a woman younger than 35 in good health and CMV-seronegative. The CDR3: CASTTSGGPETQYF. The CDR3 DNA sequence: TGTGCCAGTACTACTAGCGGGGGCCCAGAGACCCAGTACTTC.